This TCR beta chain was captured by sequencing in a study of OX40 agonist ivuxolimab in advanced cancers. Study-level findings and limits: Expanded peripheral T cell antigen specificity was not determined. The CD4+ and CD8+ T cells in the blood had expanded clonally by week 6 at 0.1 to 3.0 mg/kg. CD8+ T cells were the subset that, on average, had more expanded clones than CD4+.

The assay was immunoSEQ multiplex PCR, and TCRdb's table has in-frame clones only and misses some. The table records about 83,000 clones, roughly 90% of them present only once. Details on this clone: What it recognizes is unknown.

Prior autoimmune disease or systemic immunosuppression barred patients. Germline values: CDR1 SGDLS, CDR2 YYNGEE. The CDR3 loop spans 16 amino acids. V was pared by 4 bases and J by 0 bases, with 6 bases of the junction left unmatched. The sequence derives from an adult with an advanced solid tumor such as melanoma, head and neck, liver or kidney cancer. V usage is TRBV9 and J usage is TRBJ1-2; 10 nucleotides agree with TRBD1. This material consisted of CD4+ or CD8+ T cells sorted from blood, taken in a trial of the OX40 agonist ivuxolimab. The CDR3 DNA reads as TGTGCCAGCAGCCCAGACGGGACAGGGGCTAACTATGGCTACACCTTC. Protein sequence: CASSPDGTGANYGYTF.